This T cell receptor beta chain was found in a study of patients and donors after allogeneic stem cell transplantation. The germline V and J ends were trimmed by 5 bases and 0 bases, with 7 bases remaining between them. This CDR3 spans 13 amino acids. Germline V gives CDR1 LGHDT, CDR2 YNNKEL (reference sequence). TCRdb used MiXCR to reprocess the RT-PCR reads, holding one entry per CDR3 protein. Among 800,000 to 1,000,000 distinct CDR3 sequences listed, more than 15% were seen once. This receptor was identified in a human donor who was either an allogeneic HSCT recipient or a stem cell or donor lymphocyte infusion donor (not recorded which). It is not recorded whose cells these are; they may come from a transplant donor. V is TRBV3-1 and J is TRBJ1-2, with D hard to call. Sample: blood, either unsorted or a sorted T cell fraction (not recorded which). The CDR3: CASSTMANYGYTF. The CDR3 DNA sequence: TGTGCCAGCAGCACAATGGCTAACTATGGCTACACCTTC.